The clone carrying this T cell receptor (beta chain) occurred a few times. As yet, its antigen is unknown. The data were obtained in a study of shared clonotypes between healthy human individuals. Study-level background: Per-donor plates numbered three CD4 naive, three CD4 memory, two CD8 naive and one CD8 memory. Findings of the study overall: Clonotype sharing among donors was thought likely to change with sequencing depth. What naive subsets generally showed was a larger estimated richness than memory subsets showed.

Germline V gives CDR1 WNHNN, CDR2 SYGVQD (reference sequence). CDR3 size: 14 residues. With V trimmed by 3 bases and J by 4 bases, 3 bases remained unmatched. Positively selected for CCR7, the CD45RO-negative cells used as naive CD8 cells excluded terminally differentiated effector memory CD45RA+ cells. The test was conducted at deep level. Profiling relied on immunoSEQ multiplex PCR, and the TCRdb table lists in-frame clones only, not all of them. In the table there are over 800,000 clones, 90% to 95% of which are singletons. The chain is built from TRBV10-1 and TRBJ2-1, with TRBD1 identical over 7 bases. Sequencing was carried out using naive CD8+ T cells sorted from blood. The source of this sequence is a man under 40 in good health. This chain's CDR3 is CASSEGQAYNEQFF. The CDR3 coding sequence is TGCGCCAGCAGTGAAGGACAGGCGTACAATGAGCAGTTCTTC.